Following are 10 T cell receptor beta chains from one sample sequenced in a study of shared clonotypes between healthy human individuals. Naive-designated CD8 cells lacked CD45RO, were positively enriched for CCR7, and omitted terminally differentiated effector memory CD45RA+ cells. Repertoires were generated with immunoSEQ multiplex PCR, while TCRdb's copy carries only in-frame clones and drops some. The profile shows about 2 million clones, about 95% of them singletons. Sample: naive CD8+ T cells sorted from blood. All receptors derive from a man younger than 35 in good health.

The V gene is TRBV11-2, the J gene TRBJ2-3, with 9 bases fitting TRBD2. The CDR3 runs 15 residues. Germline trimming cut 5 bases from V and 0 bases from J; bases unmatched to any gene: 3. Germline CDR1 reads SGHAT; CDR2 reads FQNNGV. The CDR3 region is CASSDLAGSTDTQYF. CDR3 nucleotides: TGTGCCAGCAGCGATCTAGCGGGGAGCACAGATACGCAGTATTTT.

This chain connects TRBV9 to TRBJ2-2; D remains unclear. This CDR3 has 12 amino acids. Germline V gene data show CDR1 as SGDLS and CDR2 as YYNGEE. Trimming cost V 4 bases and J 4 bases, with 5 bases left between them. The CDR3 region has the DNA TGTGCCAGCAGCTGGGTCACCGGGGAGCTGTTTTTT. It translates to CASSWVTGELFF.

The rearrangement joins TRBV25-1 to TRBJ2-5; D not resolved. Germline V gives CDR1 MGHDK, CDR2 SYGVNS. The CDR3 extends over 14 amino acids. Trimming cost V 1 base and J 5 bases, with 11 bases left between them. In DNA form, the CDR3 reads TGTGCCAGCAGTGAATTCCGGACCGTGGAGACCCAGTACTTC. It specifies CASSEFRTVETQYF.

The chain recombines TRBV27 with TRBJ1-2; a weak D match, TRBD1 (6 bases). The CDR3 covers 13 residues. V lost 5 bases to trimming and J lost 7 bases, with 14 bases between them. The germline V gene has CDR1 MNHEY and CDR2 SMNVEV (reference sequence). The CDR3 region is CASSPRGMGGYTF. Written as DNA, the CDR3 is TGTGCCAGCAGTCCCAGGGGTATGGGTGGCTACACCTTC.

V is TRBV5-1 and J is TRBJ2-1; D assignment may be TRBD1 or TRBD2 (5 bases each). Trimming shortened V by 2 bases and J by 0 bases, and 9 bases separated the two germline ends. Germline V gene data show CDR1 as SGHRS and CDR2 as YFSETQ. The CDR3 totals 15 residues. The CDR3 reads CASSFNGGSYNEQFF. The CDR3 nucleotides read TGCGCCAGCAGCTTTAATGGGGGCTCCTACAATGAGCAGTTCTTC.

As regards this clone: Distinct nucleotide sequences in the sample also encode this CDR3. The gene calls are TRBV30 and TRBJ2-1; D not certain. The V end was cut by 2 bases, the J end by 2 bases, with 4 bases between. From germline, CDR1 is GTSNPN and CDR2 SVGIG (reference sequence). The CDR3 consists of 12 residues. CDR3 sequence (DNA): TGTGCCTGGAGTTCAGCCTACAATGAGCAGTTCTTC. Translating it yields CAWSSAYNEQFF.

The chain employs TRBV6-5 and TRBJ1-1; D is ambiguous. V lost 7 bases and J lost 0, with 12 bases in between. Germline CDR1 and CDR2: MNHEY and SVGAGI. The CDR3 is 14 residues long. The CDR3 bases are TGTGCCAGCACCTCGGACTTCATGAACACTGAAGCTTTCTTT. Translation gives CASTSDFMNTEAFF.

This chain joins TRBV5-4 and TRBJ1-5; possible D gene TRBD1, 5 bases. This CDR3 has 14 amino acids. Germline V gene data show CDR1 as SGHNT and CDR2 as YYREEE (reference sequence). The germline V and J ends were trimmed by 4 bases and 5 bases, with 13 bases remaining between them. CDR3 in amino acids: CASSHKQDDQPQHF. The CDR3 region has the DNA TGTGCCAGCAGCCATAAACAGGACGATCAGCCCCAGCATTTT.

The genes are TRBV13 and TRBJ2-3; 10 bases align to TRBD2. This CDR3 region has 17 residues. From germline, CDR1 is PRHDT and CDR2 FYEKMQ (reference sequence). Trimming cost V 5 bases and J 6 bases; bases outside gene matches: 14. The CDR3 DNA reads as TGTGCCAGCAGCCCTACGATACTAGCGGGGCGGGCGGATACGCAGTATTTT. Amino acids: CASSPTILAGRADTQYF.

About this clone: This sample also contains other DNA sequences that code for the same CDR3. The chain couples TRBV5-5 to TRBJ2-1; D is unresolved. The CDR3 contains 15 residues. The germline CDR1 and CDR2 sequences are SGHKS and YYEKEE (reference sequence). The V and J ends lost 0 bases and 0 bases respectively, with 7 bases between them. The CDR3 is CASSLDRSSYNEQFF. The CDR3 DNA sequence: TGTGCCAGCAGCTTGGACCGTAGCTCCTACAATGAGCAGTTCTTC.